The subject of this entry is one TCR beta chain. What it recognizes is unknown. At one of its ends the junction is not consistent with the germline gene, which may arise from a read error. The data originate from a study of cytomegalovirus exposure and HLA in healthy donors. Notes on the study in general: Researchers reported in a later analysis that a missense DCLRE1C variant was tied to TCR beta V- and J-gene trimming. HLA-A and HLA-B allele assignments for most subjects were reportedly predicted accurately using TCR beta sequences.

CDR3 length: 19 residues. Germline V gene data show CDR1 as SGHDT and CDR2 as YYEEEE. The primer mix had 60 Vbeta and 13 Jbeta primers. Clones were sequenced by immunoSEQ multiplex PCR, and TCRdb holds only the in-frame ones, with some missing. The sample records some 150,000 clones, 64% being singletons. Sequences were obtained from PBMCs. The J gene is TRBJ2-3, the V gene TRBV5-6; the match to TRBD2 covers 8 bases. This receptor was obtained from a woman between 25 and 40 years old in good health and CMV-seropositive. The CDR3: CAGSLIASGRSGDTDTQYF. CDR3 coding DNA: TGTGCCGGCAGCTTGATAGCGAGCGGGAGATCCGGGGACACAGATACGCAGTATTTT.